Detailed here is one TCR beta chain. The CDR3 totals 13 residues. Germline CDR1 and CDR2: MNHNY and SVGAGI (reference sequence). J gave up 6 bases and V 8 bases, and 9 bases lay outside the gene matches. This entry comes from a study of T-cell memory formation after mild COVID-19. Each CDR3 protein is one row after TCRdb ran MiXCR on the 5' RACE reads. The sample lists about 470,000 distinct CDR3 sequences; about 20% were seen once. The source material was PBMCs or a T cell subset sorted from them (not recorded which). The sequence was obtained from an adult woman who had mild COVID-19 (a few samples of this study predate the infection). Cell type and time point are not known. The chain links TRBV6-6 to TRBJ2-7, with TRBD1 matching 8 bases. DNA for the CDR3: TGTGCCAGCTTCGAGGGGCAGGGGGCCGAGCAGTACTTC. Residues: CASFEGQGAEQYF.